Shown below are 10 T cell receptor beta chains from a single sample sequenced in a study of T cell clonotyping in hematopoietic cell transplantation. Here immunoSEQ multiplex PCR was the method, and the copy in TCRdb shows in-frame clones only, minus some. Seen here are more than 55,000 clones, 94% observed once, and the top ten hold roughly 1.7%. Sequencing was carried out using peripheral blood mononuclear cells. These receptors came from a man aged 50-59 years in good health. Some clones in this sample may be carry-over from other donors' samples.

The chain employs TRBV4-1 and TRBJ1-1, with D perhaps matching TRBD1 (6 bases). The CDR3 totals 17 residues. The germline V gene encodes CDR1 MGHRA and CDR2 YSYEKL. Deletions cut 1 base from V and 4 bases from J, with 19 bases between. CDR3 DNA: TGCGCCAGCAGCCAAGGGGGAGGGGGGGCGAGGAGCACTGAAGCTTTCTTT. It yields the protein CASSQGGGGARSTEAFF.

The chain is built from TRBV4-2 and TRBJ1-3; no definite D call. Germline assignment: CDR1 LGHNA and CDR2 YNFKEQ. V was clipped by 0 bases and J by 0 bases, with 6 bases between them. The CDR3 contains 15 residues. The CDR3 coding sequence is TGTGCCAGCAGCCAAGACAGGAACTCTGGAAACACCATATATTTT. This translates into CASSQDRNSGNTIYF.

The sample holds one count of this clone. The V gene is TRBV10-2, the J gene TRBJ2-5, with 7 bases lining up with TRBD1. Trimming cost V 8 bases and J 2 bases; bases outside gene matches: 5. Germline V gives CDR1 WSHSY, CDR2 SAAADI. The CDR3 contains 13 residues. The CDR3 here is CASSKGQQETQYF. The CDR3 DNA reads TGCGCCAGCTCCAAGGGACAGCAAGAGACCCAGTACTTC.

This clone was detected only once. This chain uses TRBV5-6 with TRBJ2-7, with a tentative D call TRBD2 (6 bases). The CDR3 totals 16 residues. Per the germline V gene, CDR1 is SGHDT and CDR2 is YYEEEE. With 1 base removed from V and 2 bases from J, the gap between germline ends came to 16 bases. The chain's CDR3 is CASSLFSGGVPYEQYF. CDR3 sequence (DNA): TGTGCCAGCAGCTTGTTCTCTGGAGGGGTCCCCTACGAGCAGTACTTC.

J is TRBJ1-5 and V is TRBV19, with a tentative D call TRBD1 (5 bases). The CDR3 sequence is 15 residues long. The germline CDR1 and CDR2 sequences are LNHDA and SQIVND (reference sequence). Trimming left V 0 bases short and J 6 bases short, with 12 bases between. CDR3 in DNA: TGTGCCAGTAGTATAGATCTGGGGGGTTTTCAGCCCCAGCATTTT. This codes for CASSIDLGGFQPQHF.

CDR3 DNA: TGTGCCAGCCACGGTCCTGGACTAGCGGGAAACATTCAGTACTTC. Translated: CASHGPGLAGNIQYF. The chain has TRBV6-5 and TRBJ2-4; TRBD2 matches at 11 bases. V lost 8 bases, J lost 6 bases, and 9 bases stayed unmatched. CDR3 length: 15 residues. Germline CDR1 and CDR2: MNHEY and SVGAGI.

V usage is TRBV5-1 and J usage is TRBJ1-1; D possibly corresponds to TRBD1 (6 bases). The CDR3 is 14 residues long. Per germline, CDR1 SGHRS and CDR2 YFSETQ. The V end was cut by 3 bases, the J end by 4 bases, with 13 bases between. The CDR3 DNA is TGCGCCAGCAGCTCCGGACAGCAGGGCACTGAAGCTTTCTTT. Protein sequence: CASSSGQQGTEAFF.

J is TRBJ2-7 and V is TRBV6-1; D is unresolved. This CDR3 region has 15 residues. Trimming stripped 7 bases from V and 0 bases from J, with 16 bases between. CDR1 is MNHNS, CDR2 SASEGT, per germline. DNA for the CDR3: TGTGCCAGCAAACCCGGACCAGCCAACTCCTACGAGCAGTACTTC. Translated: CASKPGPANSYEQYF.

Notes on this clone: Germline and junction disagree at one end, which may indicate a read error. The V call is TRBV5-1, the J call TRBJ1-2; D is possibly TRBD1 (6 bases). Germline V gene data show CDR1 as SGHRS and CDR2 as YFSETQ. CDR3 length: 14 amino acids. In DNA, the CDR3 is TGCGCCAGCAGCTTGTCAGGGGTTAACTCTGGCTACACCTTC. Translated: CASSLSGVNSGYTF.

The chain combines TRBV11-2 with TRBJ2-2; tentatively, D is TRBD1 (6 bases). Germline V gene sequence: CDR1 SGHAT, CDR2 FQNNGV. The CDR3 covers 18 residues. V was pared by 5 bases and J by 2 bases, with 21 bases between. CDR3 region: CASSPMGAVLSNTGELFF. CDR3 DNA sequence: TGTGCCAGCAGCCCAATGGGGGCGGTACTATCTAACACCGGGGAGCTGTTTTTT.